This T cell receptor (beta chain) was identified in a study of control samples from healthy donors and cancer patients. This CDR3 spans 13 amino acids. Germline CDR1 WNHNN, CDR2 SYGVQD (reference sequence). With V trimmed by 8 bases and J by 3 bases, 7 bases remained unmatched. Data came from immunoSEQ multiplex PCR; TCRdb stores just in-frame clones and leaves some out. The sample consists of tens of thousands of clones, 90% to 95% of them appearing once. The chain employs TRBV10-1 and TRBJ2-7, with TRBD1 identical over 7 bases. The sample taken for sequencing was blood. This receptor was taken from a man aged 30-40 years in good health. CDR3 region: CASSTGLDYEQYF. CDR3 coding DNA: TGCGCCAGCTCGACAGGGCTGGACTACGAGCAGTACTTC.